This TCR beta chain was sequenced during a study of CD8+ T cells in alopecia areata. Study-level findings and limits: Whereas mice showed it more clearly, TCR sharing across patients was murkier, possibly because of HLA. Clonality exceeded that of normal scalp in lesional scalp, most notably in alopecia totalis/universalis.

Sampling of alopecia areata patients yielded lesional scalp punch biopsies as well as peripheral blood. Isolation of CD4+ and CD8+ T cells from PBMCs was achieved by sorting. Sequencing templates came from extracted RNA that was reverse transcribed into cDNA. TCRdb's table, derived via immunoSEQ multiplex PCR, lists solely in-frame clones and lacks some. Of some 170,000 clones in the sample, 50% to 70% were seen once. Germline loops: CDR1 MNHNS, CDR2 SASEGT. This CDR3 spans 10 amino acids. V was clipped by 9 bases and J by 3 bases, with 6 bases between them. A note on this clone: What it recognizes is unknown.

Material: CD4+ T cells sorted from blood, obtained at week 0. This clonotype was sampled from a human donor with alopecia areata. V usage is TRBV6-1 and J usage is TRBJ2-7; no clear D gene. The CDR3: CASRYYEQYF. The CDR3 DNA is TGTGCCAGTAGGTACTACGAGCAGTACTTC.